Shown below are 9 T cell receptor beta chains from a single sample sequenced in a study of T-cell reconstitution after alpha-beta-depleted transplantation in children. Preparation of the TCRbeta library used unique molecular identifiers. TCRdb independently ran MiXCR on the PCR reads; one entry per CDR3 protein. The sample lists about 540,000 distinct CDR3 sequences; about 16% were seen once. The source was PBMCs from the stem cell graft donor, collected from the stem cell graft. The source is a human donor who donated a stem cell graft to a child with acute lymphoblastic leukemia.

The V and J genes are TRBV5-6 and TRBJ2-1; D assignment may be TRBD1 or TRBD2 (5 bases each). The CDR3 extends over 13 amino acids. Per the germline V gene, CDR1 is SGHDT and CDR2 is YYEEEE. The V end lost 0 bases, the J end lost 12 bases, and 13 bases lay between the germline ends. In nucleotides, the CDR3 is TGTGCCAGCAGCTTGGGTACCGGGACCGGGCAGTTCTTC. Encoded protein: CASSLGTGTGQFF.

The chain links TRBV27 to TRBJ1-2, with a tentative D call TRBD1 (6 bases). CDR1 is MNHEY, CDR2 SMNVEV, per germline (reference sequence). V lost 0 bases and J lost 6, with 11 bases in between. This CDR3 region has 14 residues. In DNA form, the CDR3 reads TGTGCCAGCAGTTTATCCCGGGGGGCGGATGGCTACACCTTC. Amino acids: CASSLSRGADGYTF.

This clonotype has a handful of counts. The gene calls are TRBV6-1 and TRBJ2-6, with D possibly TRBD1 on 7 matching bases. Deletions cut 10 bases from V and 0 bases from J, with 13 bases between. The CDR3 covers 15 residues. The V gene's germline CDR1 is MNHNS and CDR2 SASEGT. The CDR3 region has the DNA TGTGCCATCCAGGGGGGCCACTCTGGGGCCAACGTCCTGACTTTC. Amino acids: CAIQGGHSGANVLTF.

A few counts support this clonotype. V and J are TRBV5-1 and TRBJ2-1, with 8 bases aligning to TRBD1. Germline V gene sequence: CDR1 SGHRS, CDR2 YFSETQ. The CDR3 length is 16 residues. V gave up 4 bases and J gave up 0 bases; unmatched junction bases: 6. The CDR3 sequence: CASSPDRGSSYNEQFF. For the CDR3, the DNA is TGCGCCAGCAGCCCAGACAGGGGTTCCTCCTACAATGAGCAGTTCTTC.

This clonotype was detected only a few times. The rearrangement joins TRBV4-1 to TRBJ2-1; 11 bases align to TRBD2. The CDR3 consists of 15 residues. Germline CDR1 is MGHRA and CDR2 is YSYEKL. Unmatched junction bases numbered 5, after V lost 3 bases and J lost 7 bases. CDR3 coding DNA: TGCGCCAGCAGCCAGCTAGCGGGAGGACAGAATGAGCAGTTCTTC. It encodes CASSQLAGGQNEQFF.

The rearrangement uses TRBV18 and TRBJ2-6; D possibly corresponds to TRBD1 (5 bases). Trimming took 2 bases from V and 0 from J, leaving 11 bases between them. This CDR3 spans 17 amino acids. Germline CDR1 reads KGHSH; CDR2 reads LQKENI. This chain's CDR3 is CASSPGAPGSGANVLTF. CDR3 in DNA: TGTGCCAGCTCACCAGGGGCACCTGGCTCTGGGGCCAACGTCCTGACTTTC. The variable domain in full, completed from reference TRBV18 and TRBJ2-6, reads NAGVMQNPRHLVRRRGQEARLRCSPMKGHSHVYWYRQLPEEGLKFMVYLQKENIIDESGMPKERFSAEFPKEGPSILRIQQVVRGDSAAYFCASSPGAPGSGANVLTFGAGSRLTVL.

This clonotype was seen a handful of times. The chain is built from TRBV5-1 and TRBJ1-1; D ambiguous. Germline-derived CDR1 and CDR2 are SGHRS and YFSETQ. Deletions cut 0 bases from V and 7 bases from J, with 10 bases between. The CDR3 loop spans 13 amino acids. The CDR3 loop reads CASSLAGAFEAFF. CDR3 sequence (DNA): TGCGCCAGCAGCTTGGCAGGAGCTTTTGAAGCTTTCTTT. The full variable domain, rest sourced from reference TRBV5-1 and TRBJ1-1, is KAGVTQTPRYLIKTRGQQVTLSCSPISGHRSVSWYQQTPGQGLQFLFEYFSETQRNKGNFPGRFSGRQFSNSRSEMNVSTLELGDSALYLCASSLAGAFEAFFGQGTRLTVV.

The rearrangement uses TRBV20-1 and TRBJ1-5, with D possibly TRBD1 on 5 matching bases. The V gene lost 0 bases and the J gene lost 2 bases, with 11 bases spanning the gap. This CDR3 region has 15 residues. Germline V lookup: CDR1 DFQATT, CDR2 SNEGSKA (reference sequence). The CDR3 sequence: CSARDARVGNQPQHF. The DNA for the CDR3 is TGCAGTGCTAGAGATGCCAGGGTAGGCAATCAGCCCCAGCATTTT.

This clonotype turned up a few times. The chain combines TRBV12-3 or TRBV12-4 with TRBJ1-1; 9 bases are a match to TRBD1. V shed 2 bases, J shed 4 bases, and the junction held 2 bases outside the gene matches. This CDR3 spans 14 amino acids. The CDR3 coding sequence is TGTGCCAGCAGTTTAACAGGGGGCGTCACTGAAGCTTTCTTT. As protein: CASSLTGGVTEAFF.